This TCR beta chain derives from a study of lung T cells in sarcoidosis with Löfgren's syndrome. In the study overall: Löfgren's syndrome patients were the main repertoire analysis focus.

This clonotype is judged large. Trimming cost V 4 bases and J 4 bases, with 12 bases left between them. Germline V gene data show CDR1 as LGHDT and CDR2 as YNNKEL (reference sequence). The CDR3 loop spans 14 amino acids. Via MiXCR, TCRdb re-called the reads, giving one row per CDR3 protein. Among more than 2,000 distinct CDR3 sequences listed, 20% were seen once. The chain links TRBV3-1 to TRBJ2-3; perhaps TRBD2 as D (5 bases). This TCR came from a human donor with sarcoidosis (Löfgren's syndrome or another form), or a control subject (not recorded which). Material: CD4+ T cells from bronchoalveolar lavage. As DNA, the CDR3 is TGTGCCAGCAGCCTTGCACTAGTTCCAGATACGCAGTATTTT. It codes for CASSLALVPDTQYF.